One T cell receptor beta chain is described in this entry. These data are taken from a study of shared T cell receptors in the human thymus. The method was immunoSEQ multiplex PCR; TCRdb's version includes in-frame clones alone and lacks a portion of them. The table includes some 640,000 clones, more than 70% detected once. The data also belong to a second study, concerning human thymus T cells.

The clonotype was recovered from a boy under three years old with a congenital heart defect. Material: thymocytes.

The CDR3 reads CASSTRDRVYEQYF. The CDR3 DNA sequence: TGCGCCAGCAGCACTAGGGACAGGGTTTACGAGCAGTACTTC. The V call is TRBV5-1, the J call TRBJ2-7; 9 bases align to TRBD1. Looked up from germline, CDR1 is SGHRS and CDR2 is YFSETQ. The CDR3 is 14 amino acids. V lost 4 bases, J lost 4 bases, and 6 bases stayed unmatched.